This T cell receptor (beta chain) was captured in a study of identical twins. Germline V gene data show CDR1 as WSHSY and CDR2 as SAAADI. There are 13 residues in the CDR3. V trimming: 7 bases; J trimming: 8 bases; junction bases outside the gene matches: 3. MiXCR was run by TCRdb on the 5' RACE reads, yielding one entry per CDR3 protein. The data contain around 530,000 distinct CDR3 sequences, about 15% of them singletons. This clonotype was detected only a few times. These data also featured in a second study, about yellow fever vaccine responses in identical twins.

The clonotype was recovered from a woman between 18 and 29 years old in good health. The sample taken for sequencing was CD4+ T cells sorted from blood. This chain uses TRBV10-2 with TRBJ2-2, with 11 bases identical to TRBD2. This CDR3 is CASTRTSGGELFF. CDR3 nucleotides: TGCGCCAGCACCAGGACTAGCGGGGGGGAGCTGTTTTTT.